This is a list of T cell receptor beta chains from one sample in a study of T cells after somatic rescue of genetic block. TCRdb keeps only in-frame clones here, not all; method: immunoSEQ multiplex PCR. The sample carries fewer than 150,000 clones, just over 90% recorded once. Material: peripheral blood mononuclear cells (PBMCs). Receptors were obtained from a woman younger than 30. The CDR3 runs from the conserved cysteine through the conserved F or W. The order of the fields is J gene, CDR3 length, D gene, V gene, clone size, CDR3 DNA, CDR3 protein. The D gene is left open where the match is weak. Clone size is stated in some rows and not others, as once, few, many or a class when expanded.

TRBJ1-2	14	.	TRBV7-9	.	TGTGCCAGCAGCCCCCCACGGGGGGGTCATGGCTACACCTTC	CASSPPRGGHGYTF
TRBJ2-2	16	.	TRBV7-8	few	TGTGCCAGCAGCTTAGTAGGCGGCACTAACACCGGGGAGCTGTTTTTT	CASSLVGGTNTGELFF
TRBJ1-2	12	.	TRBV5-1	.	TGCGCCAGCAGTACCCGTGGAGATGGCTACACCTTC	CASSTRGDGYTF
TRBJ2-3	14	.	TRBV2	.	TGTGCCAGCAGGAAGGGGGGGACAATAGATACGCAGTATTTT	CASRKGGTIDTQYF
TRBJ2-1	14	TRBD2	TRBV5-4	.	TGTGCCAGCAGCGCGGGACTAGCGGGGGGGAAGCAGTTCTTC	CASSAGLAGGKQFF
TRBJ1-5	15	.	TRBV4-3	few	TGCGCCAGCAGCCAAGAAGCACAGGGCAATCAGCCCCAGCATTTT	CASSQEAQGNQPQHF
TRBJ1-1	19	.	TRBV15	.	TGTGCCACCAGCAGAGACGAAGCTGGGAGTCTTCCCTTGGACACTGAAGCTTTCTTT	CATSRDEAGSLPLDTEAFF
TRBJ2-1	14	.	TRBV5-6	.	TGTGCCAGCAGCTTTACGGGGGGCCACAATGAGCAGTTCTTC	CASSFTGGHNEQFF
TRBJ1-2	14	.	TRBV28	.	TGTGCCAGCACTAACTCTGGACGGGGCTATGGCTACACCTTC	CASTNSGRGYGYTF
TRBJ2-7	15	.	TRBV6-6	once	TGTGCCAGCAGCTCCCCGAGTCTGAATTCCTACGAGCAGTACTTC	CASSSPSLNSYEQYF
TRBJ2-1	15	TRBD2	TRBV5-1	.	TGCGCCAGCAGCGGATCGGGACTAGCGGGCAATGAGCAGTTCTTC	CASSGSGLAGNEQFF
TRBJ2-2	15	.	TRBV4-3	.	TGCGCCAGCAGCCAAGATGGGGGCGGGACCGGGGAGCTGTTTTTT	CASSQDGGGTGELFF
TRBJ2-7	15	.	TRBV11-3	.	TGTGCCAGCGGGGACCGGACAGCCGGACGGTACGAGCAGTACTTC	CASGDRTAGRYEQYF
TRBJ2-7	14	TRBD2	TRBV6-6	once	TGTGCCAGCAGCTGGACTAGCGGGTCCTACGAGCAGTACTTC	CASSWTSGSYEQYF
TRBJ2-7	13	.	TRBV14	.	TGTGCCAGCAGCCCCCCGGGAGCCTACGAGCAGTACTTC	CASSPPGAYEQYF
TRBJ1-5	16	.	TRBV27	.	TGTGCCAGCAGTTTTCGAGGTAGGGGGGGGGATCAGCCCCAGCATTTT	CASSFRGRGGDQPQHF
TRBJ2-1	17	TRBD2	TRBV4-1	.	TGCGCCAGCAGCCAAGATCCTAGCGGGGCTCTTTACAATGAGCAGTTCTTC	CASSQDPSGALYNEQFF
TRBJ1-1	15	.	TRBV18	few	TGTGCCAGCTCACCAGGGAGCGGGAGGAACACTGAAGCTTTCTTT	CASSPGSGRNTEAFF
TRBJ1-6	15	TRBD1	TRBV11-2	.	TGTGCCAGCACCCCCCGGACAGGGGGCAATTCACCCCTCCACTTT	CASTPRTGGNSPLHF
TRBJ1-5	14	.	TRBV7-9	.	TGTGCCAGCAGCTTACCTAGTAGCAATCAGCCCCAGCATTTT	CASSLPSSNQPQHF
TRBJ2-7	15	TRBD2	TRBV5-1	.	TGCGCCAGCAGCTTATCACTAGCGGGGGACTACGAGCAGTACTTC	CASSLSLAGDYEQYF
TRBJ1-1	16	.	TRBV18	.	TGTGCCAGCTCACCCGGGACGGAGTACATGAACACTGAAGCTTTCTTT	CASSPGTEYMNTEAFF
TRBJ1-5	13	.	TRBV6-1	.	TGTGCCAGCAACCCGAATAGCAATCAGCCCCAGCATTTT	CASNPNSNQPQHF
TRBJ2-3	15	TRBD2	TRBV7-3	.	TGTGCCAGCAGCTTCGGCGGGGGGGCCTCAGATACGCAGTATTTT	CASSFGGGASDTQYF
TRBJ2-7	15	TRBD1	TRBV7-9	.	TGTGCCAGCAGGCCCCGGGACAGGGCTTCCTACGAGCAGTACTTC	CASRPRDRASYEQYF
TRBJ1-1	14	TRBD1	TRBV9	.	TGTGCCAGCAGCGCACAAGACAGGGAGACTGAAGCTTTCTTT	CASSAQDRETEAFF
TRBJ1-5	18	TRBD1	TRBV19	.	TGTGCCAGTAGTATAGCGATTGCTACAGGGACAGGGAATCAGCCCCAGCATTTT	CASSIAIATGTGNQPQHF
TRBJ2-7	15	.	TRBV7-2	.	TGTGCCAGCAGCTTAACGGGCGACAGTCGCTACGAGCAGTACTTC	CASSLTGDSRYEQYF